A selection of T cell receptor beta chains follows, all from one sample in a study of glioma-infiltrating T cells after dendritic cell vaccination. Some clones are missing from TCRdb's copy, which holds only in-frame ones; the method was immunoSEQ multiplex PCR. The sample holds roughly 100,000 clones, approximately 80% seen once. The sample in question was blood, obtained before dendritic cell vaccination. All receptors come from a human donor with glioblastoma. The CDR3 runs from the conserved cysteine through the conserved F or W. D genes are given only for firm matches. The listing skips clone size in some rows; elsewhere it reads once, few, many or a size class.

TRBV5-5,.,TRBJ2-7,.,TGTGCCAGCAGCTTGCGGCAGGGTGCCCTCTCTTACTACGAGCAGTACTTC,CASSLRQGALSYYEQYF
TRBV11-2,.,TRBJ2-1,.,TGTGCCAGCAGCTTATCCAGCGGAATACAATATGAGCAGTTCTTC,CASSLSSGIQYEQFF
TRBV7-2,.,TRBJ1-5,.,TGTGCCAGCAGCTTAGCAAGGGGAAACAATCAGCCCCAGCATTTT,CASSLARGNNQPQHF
TRBV27,.,TRBJ2-3,TRBD2,TGTGCCAGCAGTTTGAACGGGGGGGCCCCAGATACGCAGTATTTT,CASSLNGGAPDTQYF
TRBV4-3,.,TRBJ2-7,TRBD1,TGCGCCAGCAGCCCCCTCGGGACAGGGGTCGAGCAGTACTTC,CASSPLGTGVEQYF
TRBV7-9,.,TRBJ2-1,TRBD1,TGTGCCAGCGACCGGGACAGGGGGCTCAATGAGCAGTTCTTC,CASDRDRGLNEQFF
TRBV27,.,TRBJ2-5,.,TGTGCCAGCAGTACAAGTCTGGGGGCAGGGGAGACCCAGTACTTC,CASSTSLGAGETQYF
TRBV19,.,TRBJ1-2,TRBD1,TGTGCCAGTAAGAAGAAGTGGGACAGTAACTATGGCTACACCTTC,CASKKKWDSNYGYTF
TRBV7-9,.,TRBJ2-5,.,TGTGCCAGCAGCCCGGCGGGGGCAGGGGAGACCCAGTACTTC,CASSPAGAGETQYF
TRBV2,once,TRBJ2-1,TRBD1,TGTGCCAGCATCGCGCGGGACAGGGCTTACAATGAGCAGTTCTTC,CASIARDRAYNEQFF
TRBV7-2,few,TRBJ1-3,.,TGTGCCAGCAGCTCGGACAGCAGGACTGGAAACACCATATATTTT,CASSSDSRTGNTIYF
TRBV7-2,.,TRBJ2-5,TRBD2,TGTGCCAGCAGCAGGGGACTAGCGGGGGGGCCCCTAGAGACCCAGTACTTC,CASSRGLAGGPLETQYF
TRBV4-1,.,TRBJ2-2,TRBD1,TGCGCCAGCAGCCAAGTGGTAAGGGGGCGCGGAACCGGGGAGCTGTTTTTT,CASSQVVRGRGTGELFF
TRBV11-2,.,TRBJ2-3,TRBD1,TGTGCCAGCAGCTTAGTAGGGTTTGGGGCAGGGGGTACAGATACGCAGTATTTT,CASSLVGFGAGGTDTQYF
TRBV5-6,.,TRBJ1-2,TRBD1,TGTGCCAGCAGCTTCCTCGGACAGGGGGATGGCTACACCTTC,CASSFLGQGDGYTF
TRBV6-5,.,TRBJ1-4,.,TGTGCCAGCAGACCCCGGGGGATGGTATGGGAAAAACTGTTTTTT,CASRPRGMVWEKLFF
TRBV18,few,TRBJ1-6,TRBD1,TGTGCCAGCTCACATCAGACAGGGATCGAGAATTCACCCCTCCACTTT,CASSHQTGIENSPLHF
TRBV2,few,TRBJ1-4,.,TGTGCCAGCAGTGAAGAAGAGGTCTATAATGAAAAACTGTTTTTT,CASSEEEVYNEKLFF
TRBV13,.,TRBJ2-7,TRBD1,TGTGCCAGCAGCTTAGCAGGGCAGGACAGGGGCTACGAGCAGTACTTC,CASSLAGQDRGYEQYF
TRBV6-5,.,TRBJ2-7,.,TGTGCCAGCAGTACCCCACAGGGGAGGTACGAGCAGTACTTC,CASSTPQGRYEQYF
TRBV2,few,TRBJ1-4,.,TGTGCCAGCAGTGACAGTCACGAAAAACTGTTTTTT,CASSDSHEKLFF
TRBV6-6,.,TRBJ1-1,.,TGTGCCAGCAGTTACTCGGGGGCCAGAGAAGCTTTCTTT,CASSYSGAREAFF
TRBV7-3,.,TRBJ2-1,TRBD2,TGTGCCAGCAGCTTAATGGGTGGGGGGGAGTACAATGAGCAGTTCTTC,CASSLMGGGEYNEQFF
TRBV2,once,TRBJ2-2,TRBD2,TGTGCCAGCATAGTCCTAGCGGGGCGGCGCCACACCGGGGAGCTGTTTTTT,CASIVLAGRRHTGELFF
TRBV5-1,.,TRBJ1-1,.,TGCGCCAGCAGCACAGGAGGGCAGGTCGGGGTGATGACTGAAGCTTTCTTT,CASSTGGQVGVMTEAFF
TRBV13,.,TRBJ2-3,TRBD2,TGTGCCAGCAGCCTGGGACTAGCGGGGAATACGCAGTATTTT,CASSLGLAGNTQYF
TRBV19,.,TRBJ2-7,TRBD1,TGTGCCAGTAGTACCGGGACAGCGATCTACGAGCAGTACTTC,CASSTGTAIYEQYF
TRBV9,.,TRBJ1-4,TRBD1,TGTGCCAGCAGCCCACGATTGGGGACAGGGGGCGGTGAAAAACTGTTTTTT,CASSPRLGTGGGEKLFF
TRBV6-5,.,TRBJ1-5,.,TGTGCCAGCAGTTCGTCCAGGGCGTGGAATCAGCCCCAGCATTTT,CASSSSRAWNQPQHF
TRBV30,.,TRBJ1-2,.,TGTGCCTGGCTACAGGATATACTTAACTATGGCTACACCTTC,CAWLQDILNYGYTF
TRBV19,.,TRBJ1-4,.,TGTGCCAGTAGTATAAGCACTACTAATGAAAAACTGTTTTTT,CASSISTTNEKLFF
TRBV5-1,once,TRBJ2-7,TRBD1,TGCGCCAGCAGCCCCACCGGGACAGGGGGCTGGCAGTACTTC,CASSPTGTGGWQYF
TRBV4-3,.,TRBJ1-4,.,TGCGCCAGCAGCCAAGCATTTGCGGGTGAAAAACTGTTTTTT,CASSQAFAGEKLFF
TRBV30,.,TRBJ1-2,.,TGTGCCTGGAGTCTCCAATGGGGGAGGCCAGCCTCTAACTATGGCTACACCTTC,CAWSLQWGRPASNYGYTF
TRBV9,.,TRBJ1-2,TRBD1,TGTGCCAGCAGCCCCCGGGACAGGGCTGGCTACACCTTC,CASSPRDRAGYTF
TRBV28,.,TRBJ1-3,TRBD1,TGTGCCAGCAGTTTCCTACAGGGGAGCTCTGGAAACACCATATATTTT,CASSFLQGSSGNTIYF
TRBV4-3,.,TRBJ1-1,.,TGCGCCAGCAGCCAAGATTCGGGGAATAAATGGCCCACTGAAGCTTTCTTT,CASSQDSGNKWPTEAFF
TRBV6-6,.,TRBJ2-7,.,TGTGCCAGCAGTGGGGAGGTCGAGCAGTACTTC,CASSGEVEQYF
TRBV11-3,once,TRBJ1-1,.,TGTGCCAGCAGCTTAGTCTCCAGTGCTGAAGCTTTCTTT,CASSLVSSAEAFF
TRBV10-2,few,TRBJ2-7,TRBD2,TGCGCCAGCAGTACCTTTCCGGGGGGGCCCTACGAGCAGTACTTC,CASSTFPGGPYEQYF
TRBV11-3,.,TRBJ1-2,.,TGTGCCAGCAGCTTAGTTTCAGGGAATGGCTATGGCTACACCTTC,CASSLVSGNGYGYTF
TRBV14,.,TRBJ2-7,.,TGTGCCAGCAGCCAACGACTAGGAGGCCCCTACGAGCAGTACTTC,CASSQRLGGPYEQYF
TRBV30,.,TRBJ2-1,TRBD1,TGTGCCTCGTCTCCGGGACAGGGGGCTTCGCAGTTCTTC,CASSPGQGASQFF
TRBV19,once,TRBJ1-5,TRBD1,TGTGCCAGCGACAGGGGTTCGGGTTATAGCAATCAGCCCCAGCATTTT,CASDRGSGYSNQPQHF
TRBV27,.,TRBJ2-1,TRBD1,TGTGCCAGCAGTTTATCGATGGGACAGGGGAGGTTTGAGCAGTTCTTC,CASSLSMGQGRFEQFF
TRBV6-1,.,TRBJ1-1,TRBD1,TGTGCCAGCAACAGGGGGTCCTCCGGGAACACTGAAGCTTTCTTT,CASNRGSSGNTEAFF
TRBV18,.,TRBJ2-5,.,TGTGCCAGCTCTCTCGGCTCCAACGGGCAAGAGACCCAGTACTTC,CASSLGSNGQETQYF
TRBV27,many,TRBJ2-7,TRBD1,TGTGCCAGCAGGACGTCGTTAGGACAGGGTGGAGAGCAGTACTTC,CASRTSLGQGGEQYF
TRBV6-5,.,TRBJ2-3,.,TGTGCCAGCAGCTCCGGGGAGAGCACAGATACGCAGTATTTT,CASSSGESTDTQYF
TRBV27,.,TRBJ1-4,.,TGTGCCAGCAGTCAGAGGCCAACTAATGAAAAACTGTTTTTT,CASSQRPTNEKLFF
TRBV5-4,.,TRBJ2-7,.,TGTGCCAGCAGCTCCAGGGCCTACGAGCAGTACTTC,CASSSRAYEQYF